This record concerns one T cell receptor (beta chain) sequence. This specimen belongs to a study of blood T cell repertoires in COVID-19. Looking at the study overall: Spain, Italy and the United States supplied samples that represented acute and convalescent COVID-19. T cells, B-cell-depleted T cells, or PBMCs supplied cDNA or gDNA.

The germline CDR1 and CDR2 sequences are SNHLY and FYNNEI. This CDR3 comprises 16 residues. The J segment lost 5 bases and the V segment lost 0 bases, leaving 9 bases of the junction unmatched. Patients in Seattle were enrolled during active infection, then followed longitudinally. Authors' analysis steps: The authors estimated nucleated cell counts from reference gene primer amplification. The protocol was immunoSEQ multiplex PCR, while the TCRdb copy is restricted to in-frame clones and leaves out a portion. The D gene and trimming were derived from the DNA, and the V and J assignments and clone size from that table. Here the sample spans approximately 170,000 clones, about 85% being singletons.

The source is a man of 80 years or more with COVID-19, enrolled during active disease. The V gene is TRBV2, the J gene TRBJ2-7; 8 bases line up with TRBD2. The sequenced sample was peripheral blood. Here the CDR3 DNA reads TGTGCCAGCAGTGAAGCGCTTTTCCCGGGGGGGGACGAGCAGTACTTC. Protein: CASSEALFPGGDEQYF.